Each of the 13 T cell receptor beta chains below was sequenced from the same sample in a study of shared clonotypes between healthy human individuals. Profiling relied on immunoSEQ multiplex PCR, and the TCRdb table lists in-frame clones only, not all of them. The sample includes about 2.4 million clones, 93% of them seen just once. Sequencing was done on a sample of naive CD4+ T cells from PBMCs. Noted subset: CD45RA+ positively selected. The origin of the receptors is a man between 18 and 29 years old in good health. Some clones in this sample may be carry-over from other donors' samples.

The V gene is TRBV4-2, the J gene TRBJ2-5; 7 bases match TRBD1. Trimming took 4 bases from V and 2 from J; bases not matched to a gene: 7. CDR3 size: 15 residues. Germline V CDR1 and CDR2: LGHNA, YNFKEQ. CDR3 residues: CASSPRDSTQETQYF. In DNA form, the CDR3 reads TGTGCCAGCAGCCCCCGGGACAGCACACAAGAGACCCAGTACTTC.

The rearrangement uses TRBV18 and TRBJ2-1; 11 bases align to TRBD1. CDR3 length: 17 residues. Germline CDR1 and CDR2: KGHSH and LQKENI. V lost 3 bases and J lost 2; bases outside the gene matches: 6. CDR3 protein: CASSPAGTGGTYNEQFF. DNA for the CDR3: TGTGCCAGCTCACCCGCCGGGACAGGGGGAACCTACAATGAGCAGTTCTTC.

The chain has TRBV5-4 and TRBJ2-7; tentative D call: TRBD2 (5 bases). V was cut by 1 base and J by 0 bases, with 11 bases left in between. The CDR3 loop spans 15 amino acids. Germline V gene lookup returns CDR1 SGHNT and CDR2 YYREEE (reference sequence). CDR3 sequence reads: CASSLKRESSYEQYF. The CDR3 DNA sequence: TGTGCCAGCAGCTTGAAGAGGGAAAGCTCCTACGAGCAGTACTTC.

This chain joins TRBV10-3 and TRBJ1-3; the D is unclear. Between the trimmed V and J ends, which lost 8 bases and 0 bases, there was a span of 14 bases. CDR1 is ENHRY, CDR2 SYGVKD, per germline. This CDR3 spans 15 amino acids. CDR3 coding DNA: TGTGCCATCTCCAAGAGGGAATCCTCTGGAAACACCATATATTTT. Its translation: CAISKRESSGNTIYF.

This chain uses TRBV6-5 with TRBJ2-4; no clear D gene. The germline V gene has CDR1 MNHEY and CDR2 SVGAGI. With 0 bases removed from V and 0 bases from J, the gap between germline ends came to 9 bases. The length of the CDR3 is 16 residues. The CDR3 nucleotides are TGTGCCAGCAGTTACTCCGTCCCGATAGCCAAAAACATTCAGTACTTC. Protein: CASSYSVPIAKNIQYF.

The CDR3 bases are TGTGCCAGCTCACGGCAGCGGGGGTACAATGAGCAGTTCTTC. This sequence encodes CASSRQRGYNEQFF. V is TRBV28 and J is TRBJ2-1, with 8 bases aligning to TRBD2. Trimming took 8 bases from V and 4 from J; bases not matched to a gene: 7. Germline CDR1 is MDHEN and CDR2 is SYDVKM. The CDR3 consists of 14 residues.

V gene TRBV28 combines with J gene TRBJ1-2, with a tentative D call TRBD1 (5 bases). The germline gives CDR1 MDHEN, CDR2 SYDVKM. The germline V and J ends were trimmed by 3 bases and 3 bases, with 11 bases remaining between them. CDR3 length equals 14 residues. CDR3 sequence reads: CASSLFTGHYGYTF. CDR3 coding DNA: TGTGCCAGCAGTTTGTTTACGGGACACTATGGCTACACCTTC.

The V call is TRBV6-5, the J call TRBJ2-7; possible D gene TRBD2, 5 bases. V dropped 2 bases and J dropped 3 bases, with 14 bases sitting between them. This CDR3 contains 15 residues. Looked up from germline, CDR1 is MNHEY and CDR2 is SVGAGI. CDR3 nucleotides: TGTGCCAGCAGTTACCAGCTAAGCGGTAACTACGAGCAGTACTTC. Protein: CASSYQLSGNYEQYF.

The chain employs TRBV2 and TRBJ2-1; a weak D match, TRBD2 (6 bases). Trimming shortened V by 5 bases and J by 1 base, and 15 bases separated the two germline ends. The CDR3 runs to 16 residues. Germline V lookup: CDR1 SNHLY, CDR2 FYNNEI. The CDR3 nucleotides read TGTGCCAGCAGTCCGAACCTAGGAGGGTCCTACAATGAGCAGTTCTTC. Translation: CASSPNLGGSYNEQFF.

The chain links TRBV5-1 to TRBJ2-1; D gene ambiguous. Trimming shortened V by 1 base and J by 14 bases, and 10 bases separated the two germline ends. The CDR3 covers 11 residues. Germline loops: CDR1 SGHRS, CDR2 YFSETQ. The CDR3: CASSLSGFEFF. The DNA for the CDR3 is TGCGCCAGCAGCTTGTCAGGCTTTGAGTTCTTC.

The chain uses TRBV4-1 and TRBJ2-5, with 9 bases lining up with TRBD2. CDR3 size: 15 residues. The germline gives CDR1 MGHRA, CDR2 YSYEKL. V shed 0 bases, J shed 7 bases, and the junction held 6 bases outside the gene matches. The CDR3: CASSQDRGGRGTQYF. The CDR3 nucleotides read TGCGCCAGCAGCCAAGATAGGGGCGGGAGGGGGACCCAGTACTTC.

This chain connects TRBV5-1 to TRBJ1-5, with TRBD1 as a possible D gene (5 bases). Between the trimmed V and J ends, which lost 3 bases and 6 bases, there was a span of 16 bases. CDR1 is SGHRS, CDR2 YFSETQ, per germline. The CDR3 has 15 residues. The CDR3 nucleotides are TGCGCCAGCAGCTCCCGGGGGTTGGGGAGTCAGCCCCAGCATTTT. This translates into CASSSRGLGSQPQHF.

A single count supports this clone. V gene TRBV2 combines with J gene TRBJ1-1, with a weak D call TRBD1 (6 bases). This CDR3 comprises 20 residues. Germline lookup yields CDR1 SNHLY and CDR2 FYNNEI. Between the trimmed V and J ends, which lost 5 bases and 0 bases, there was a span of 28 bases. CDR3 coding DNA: TGTGCCAGCAGTACAGGGAGGAGAGGACCCAGAAACCCAATGAACACTGAAGCTTTCTTT. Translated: CASSTGRRGPRNPMNTEAFF.